These T cell receptor beta chains were read from a single sample in a study of blood T cells in healthy people across ages. TCRdb called the 5' RACE reads again in MiXCR, with one record for every CDR3 protein. This table holds roughly 1.7 million distinct CDR3 sequences, 34% found once. The sample taken for sequencing was blood. All receptors derive from a woman in her 30s in good health. Both conserved end residues are part of each CDR3. D genes are given only for firm matches. Size is stated for part of the rows, as once, few or many counts, or as a class when the clone is expanded.

j_call	cdr3_length	d_call	v_call	clone_size	cdr3_nt	cdr3_aa
TRBJ2-7	14	-	TRBV30	few	TGTGCCTGGAGTGTGGCAGGGACTTCTACTTGGCAGTACTTC	CAWSVAGTSTWQYF
TRBJ1-2	13	-	TRBV15	-	TGTGCCACCAGCAGAGATAATGTGGGAGGCTACACCTTC	CATSRDNVGGYTF
TRBJ2-5	13	-	TRBV7-2	few	TGTGCCAGCAGCTTATCCGCCAGGGAGACCCAGTACTTC	CASSLSARETQYF
TRBJ2-1	15	TRBD2	TRBV5-1	-	TGCGCCAGCAGCATCCGTCTAGCGGGAGGGCATGAGCAGTTCTTC	CASSIRLAGGHEQFF
TRBJ2-7	16	-	TRBV21-1	-	TGTGCCAGCAGCGCTCGGGCCCCAGGGCTCTCCTACGAGCAGTACTTC	CASSARAPGLSYEQYF
TRBJ2-1	15	TRBD2	TRBV4-2	many	TGTGCCAGCAGCCCTAGACCTAGCGGGGTCCATGAGCAGTTCTTC	CASSPRPSGVHEQFF
TRBJ2-3	18	TRBD2	TRBV27	-	TGTGCCAGCAGTAGCGGAAGCGGGAGGGCCCGAGTGACAGATACGCAGTATTTT	CASSSGSGRARVTDTQYF
TRBJ2-7	11	-	TRBV30	-	TGTGCCTGGGGTAGGGGCCACGAGCAGTACTTC	CAWGRGHEQYF
TRBJ2-1	11	-	TRBV20-1	-	TGCAGTGCCGCCGCTAAACTTGAGCAGTTCTTC	CSAAAKLEQFF
TRBJ2-3	17	TRBD2	TRBV7-3	-	TGTGCCAGCAGCTTAACTAGGGCGGGAGGGAGCACAGATACGCAGTATTTT	CASSLTRAGGSTDTQYF
TRBJ1-1	12	-	TRBV11-2	once	TGTGCCAGCAGCTTATTGGCAATTGAAGCTTTCTTT	CASSLLAIEAFF
TRBJ1-1	14	TRBD1	TRBV15	few	TGTGCCACCAGCGGACGGACAGGGACTCCTGAAGCTTTCTTT	CATSGRTGTPEAFF
TRBJ2-2	15	TRBD1	TRBV11-3	-	TGTGCCAGCAGCTTAAGGGGGCCCCACACCGGGGAGCTGTTTTTT	CASSLRGPHTGELFF
TRBJ2-3	15	TRBD2	TRBV28	-	TGTGCCAGCAGTTTACTAGCGGGAGCGAGAGATACGCAGTATTTT	CASSLLAGARDTQYF
TRBJ2-5	14	TRBD2	TRBV28	-	TGTGCCAGCAGTTCAGCGGGAGCGTCAGAGACCCAGTACTTC	CASSSAGASETQYF
TRBJ2-1	16	-	TRBV10-3	-	TGTGCCATCAGTGAGTCTTTTGGGGGCACCCCCAATGAGCAGTTCTTC	CAISESFGGTPNEQFF
TRBJ1-2	17	-	TRBV28	-	TGTGCCAGCAGTTTACCAACTGTAGGCGAGGTCGACTATGGCTACACCTTC	CASSLPTVGEVDYGYTF
TRBJ2-7	14	-	TRBV7-3	-	TGTGCCAGCAGCTTAAACGCCGGATCCTACGAGCAGTACTTC	CASSLNAGSYEQYF
TRBJ2-7	20	-	TRBV18	-	TGTGCCAGCTCACCTCCTTCTTTCGGGAGCTGGACAGAGGCGCTATACGAGCAGTACTTC	CASSPPSFGSWTEALYEQYF
TRBJ1-4	15	TRBD1	TRBV7-2	-	TGTGCCAGCGGCACAGGGGTCCGTCATAATGAAAAACTGTTTTTT	CASGTGVRHNEKLFF
TRBJ1-1	13	-	TRBV13	-	TGTGCCAGCACCAACCCCCCCAGGCCAGAAGCTTTCTTT	CASTNPPRPEAFF
TRBJ2-1	17	TRBD1	TRBV9	-	TGTGCCAGCAGCGCAGGGGCGGCGACAGGGGCCTACAATGAGCAGTTCTTC	CASSAGAATGAYNEQFF
TRBJ1-5	15	-	TRBV29-1	few	TGCAGCGTTGCGGCAGGGAATGAGGGCAATCAGCCCCAGCATTTT	CSVAAGNEGNQPQHF
TRBJ2-1	18	TRBD2	TRBV4-1	many	TGCGCCAGCAGCCAAGATCCGACTAGCGGGGTGGAATACAATGAGCAGTTCTTC	CASSQDPTSGVEYNEQFF
TRBJ1-4	15	-	TRBV4-1	many	TGCGCCAGCAGCCAAGCGACTTGGACTAATGAAAAACTGTTTTTT	CASSQATWTNEKLFF
TRBJ2-1	15	-	TRBV6-5	-	TGTGCCAGCAGTTACCGACAGGACGGGAACAATGAGCAGTTCTTC	CASSYRQDGNNEQFF
TRBJ1-4	15	-	TRBV4-1	-	TGCGCCAGCAGCAGGCACGGGAACCTAGATGAAAAACTGTTTTTT	CASSRHGNLDEKLFF
TRBJ2-1	17	-	TRBV29-1	-	TGCAGCGTTGAAGGTGGGACTGTGAGGAGCTCCTACAATGAGCAGTTCTTC	CSVEGGTVRSSYNEQFF
TRBJ2-1	16	-	TRBV18	-	TGTGCCAGCTCTCCAGGGCCCTGGGCTCTCCACAATGAGCAGTTCTTC	CASSPGPWALHNEQFF
TRBJ2-5	14	-	TRBV19	-	TGTGCCAGTAGTATCGCCGACGGATCCTATGAGCAGTACTTC	CASSIADGSYEQYF
TRBJ2-7	14	-	TRBV5-1	few	TGCGCCAGCAGCTTGGGGAAACATCTCGACGAGCAGTACTTC	CASSLGKHLDEQYF
TRBJ2-5	17	TRBD2	TRBV20-1	few	TGCAGTGCTAGGCGACTAGCAGGAGGAGGGGTGAGGGAGACCCAGTACTTC	CSARRLAGGGVRETQYF
TRBJ1-2	14	TRBD1	TRBV7-9	-	TGTGCCAGCCACAAACCACAGGGGTCTTATGGCTACACCTTC	CASHKPQGSYGYTF
TRBJ2-3	17	TRBD2	TRBV24-1	-	TGTGCCACCAGTGATTCGCGCACTCGGACTAGCACAGATGCGCAGTATTTT	CATSDSRTRTSTDAQYF
TRBJ2-3	14	-	TRBV20-1	-	TGCAGTGGACTGCCCGGGAGCCGCACAGATACGCAGTATTTT	CSGLPGSRTDTQYF
TRBJ2-7	13	-	TRBV30	-	TGTGCCTGGAGTGCAATTCGGGATGGCGAGCAGTACTTC	CAWSAIRDGEQYF
TRBJ2-7	14	-	TRBV10-3	many	TGTGCCATCAGCCTGCGGAAGGTCTCCTACGAGCAGTACTTC	CAISLRKVSYEQYF
TRBJ2-1	14	-	TRBV20-1	-	TGCAGTGCTAGGTGGGGGAGTTTGGACAATGAGCAGTTCTTC	CSARWGSLDNEQFF
TRBJ2-7	14	TRBD2	TRBV6-1	-	TGTGCCAGCAGTGATCGGGTAGCGGGACGCGAGCAGTACTTC	CASSDRVAGREQYF
TRBJ2-7	14	-	TRBV28	-	TGTGCCAGCAGTTTTTTGGCGACCTTGCCCGAGCAGTACTTC	CASSFLATLPEQYF
TRBJ2-1	16	-	TRBV6-1	once	TGTGCCAGCAGACTGACCCAGGGGGGCGCCTACAATGAGCAGTTCTTC	CASRLTQGGAYNEQFF
TRBJ2-5	11	-	TRBV12-3/TRBV12-4	-	TGTGCCAGCAGTTTTATCGAAGACCAGTACTTC	CASSFIEDQYF
TRBJ2-3	19	TRBD2	TRBV5-1	-	TGCGCCAGCCTTCCGTTTTCCGGGACTAGCGGGATCGGACGTGATACGCAGTATTTT	CASLPFSGTSGIGRDTQYF
TRBJ2-1	18	TRBD2	TRBV5-1	-	TGCGCCAGCAGCTTGAACAGCGGGAGCCTTAAGTATTACAATGAGCAGTTCTTC	CASSLNSGSLKYYNEQFF
TRBJ2-1	16	-	TRBV12-3/TRBV12-4	-	TGTGCCAGCAGTTTAGGGCCACAGGGTAGCTACAATGAGCAGTTCTTC	CASSLGPQGSYNEQFF
TRBJ2-5	11	-	TRBV29-1	many	TGCAGCGTTCGTGCGTCGGAGACCCAGTACTTC	CSVRASETQYF
TRBJ2-1	16	-	TRBV28	-	TGTGCCAGCAGTACCCCGATAGGGAGGTCTGTGAATGAGCAGTTCTTC	CASSTPIGRSVNEQFF
TRBJ2-5	16	TRBD2	TRBV3-1	-	TGTGCCAGCAGGCGGACTAGCGGGGGGAATCAAGAGACCCAGTACTTC	CASRRTSGGNQETQYF
TRBJ2-7	13	-	TRBV20-1	few	TGCAGTGCTAGTCGGACAGTTACTTACGAGCAGTACTTC	CSASRTVTYEQYF
TRBJ2-1	17	-	TRBV4-2	-	TGTGCCAGCAGCCAAGAGATATCGACTAGCTCCTACAATGAGCAGTTCTTC	CASSQEISTSSYNEQFF
TRBJ2-3	14	-	TRBV10-2	-	TGCGCCAGCAGTGAGGGTGGGGGCCCAGATACGCAGTATTTT	CASSEGGGPDTQYF
TRBJ2-1	17	TRBD2	TRBV11-3	few	TGTGCCAGCAGCCGAAGTGGCGGGGGGGTCTCCTACAATGAGCAGTTCTTC	CASSRSGGGVSYNEQFF
TRBJ2-1	13	-	TRBV9	-	TGTGCCAGCAGCGTCCGAAACTATAATGAGCAGTTCTTC	CASSVRNYNEQFF
TRBJ1-4	15	-	TRBV7-9	-	TGTGCCAGCAGCCAGACGACCGCAACTAATGAAAAACTGTTTTTT	CASSQTTATNEKLFF
TRBJ2-5	16	TRBD2	TRBV14	-	TGTGCCAGCAGCCAGTATACTAGCGGGCGGCGAGAGACCCAGTACTTC	CASSQYTSGRRETQYF
TRBJ1-1	13	-	TRBV29-1	few	TGCAGCGTGGCCAGAGGGACGTACACTGAAGCTTTCTTT	CSVARGTYTEAFF
TRBJ1-1	11	-	TRBV12-3/TRBV12-4	-	TGTGCCAGCGGTTGGGGATATGAAGCTTTCTTT	CASGWGYEAFF